This is a list of T cell receptor beta chains from one sample in a study of sequential checkpoint blockade in melanoma. Method: immunoSEQ multiplex PCR; TCRdb's copy keeps in-frame clones and lacks some. The repertoire consists of roughly 8,400 clones, with about 68% occurring once and the leading ten covering approximately 17%. The material sequenced was CD8+ T cells sorted from blood (inferred from file names), taken from a patient given nivolumab and ipilimumab in sequence. The receptors stem from a human donor with melanoma. CDR3s include the opening cysteine and the closing phenylalanine or tryptophan. A D gene is named only where the DNA matches it firmly. Clone sizes are given selectively: once, few, many, or a class where the clone is expanded.

CDR3 DNA: TGCGCCAGCAGTGAAACGGGGACCGGGGAGCTGTTTTTT; CDR3 protein: CASSETGTGELFF; D gene: .; J gene: TRBJ2-2; V gene: TRBV10-2; clone size: .
CDR3 DNA: TGTGCCAGCAGTGGCGTCGGGAGCTCCTACGAGCAGTACTTC; CDR3 protein: CASSGVGSSYEQYF; D gene: .; J gene: TRBJ2-7; V gene: TRBV6-1; clone size: few
CDR3 DNA: TGTGCCAGCAGTTCATCACTAGCGGCTCCCTACGAGCAGTACTTC; CDR3 protein: CASSSSLAAPYEQYF; D gene: TRBD2; J gene: TRBJ2-7; V gene: TRBV28; clone size: .
CDR3 DNA: TGTGCCTGGAGTCTCAGCCGGGTAGCCACTGAAGCTTTCTTT; CDR3 protein: CAWSLSRVATEAFF; D gene: .; J gene: TRBJ1-1; V gene: TRBV30; clone size: .
CDR3 DNA: TGTGCCAGCAGCGTAGGTCTGGAGCAGTTCTTC; CDR3 protein: CASSVGLEQFF; D gene: .; J gene: TRBJ2-1; V gene: TRBV9; clone size: few
CDR3 DNA: TGTGCCAGCAGTCATACTAGCGAAAAACAAGAGACCCAGTACTTC; CDR3 protein: CASSHTSEKQETQYF; D gene: TRBD2; J gene: TRBJ2-5; V gene: TRBV6-6; clone size: once
CDR3 DNA: TGTGCCATCAGTGGTAGCGGGGTCCGCTCCTACGAGCAGTACTTC; CDR3 protein: CAISGSGVRSYEQYF; D gene: TRBD2; J gene: TRBJ2-7; V gene: TRBV10-3; clone size: few
CDR3 DNA: TGTGCCACCAGCACAGAAGCGGGAGGAGCCGACGAGCAGTACTTC; CDR3 protein: CATSTEAGGADEQYF; D gene: TRBD2; J gene: TRBJ2-7; V gene: TRBV15; clone size: .
CDR3 DNA: TGTGCCAGCAGTTACCTGGACATCGAAAAACTGTTTTTT; CDR3 protein: CASSYLDIEKLFF; D gene: .; J gene: TRBJ1-4; V gene: TRBV6-6; clone size: .
CDR3 DNA: TGTGCCAGCAGCCGGACAGACTCGGGGTGGAATTCACCCCTCCACTTT; CDR3 protein: CASSRTDSGWNSPLHF; D gene: .; J gene: TRBJ1-6; V gene: TRBV5-8; clone size: .
CDR3 DNA: TGTGCCAGTAGTCCCCCGGGATGGGATGGCTACACCTTC; CDR3 protein: CASSPPGWDGYTF; D gene: .; J gene: TRBJ1-2; V gene: TRBV19; clone size: .
CDR3 DNA: TGTGCCAGCCCGGCTGGGGCGGGGGGCTACAATGAGCAGTTCTTC; CDR3 protein: CASPAGAGGYNEQFF; D gene: TRBD2; J gene: TRBJ2-1; V gene: TRBV5-4; clone size: .
CDR3 DNA: TGTGCCAGTAGTATAGATCCCACTGTCCGAGAGACCCAGTACTTC; CDR3 protein: CASSIDPTVRETQYF; D gene: .; J gene: TRBJ2-5; V gene: TRBV19; clone size: once
CDR3 DNA: TGTGCCAGCAGCCGCGACACTCCTTCGGCTGGAAACACCATATATTTT; CDR3 protein: CASSRDTPSAGNTIYF; D gene: .; J gene: TRBJ1-3; V gene: TRBV27; clone size: once
CDR3 DNA: TGTGCCAGCAGCCGAAGGGGGTCCTCTGGAAACACCATATATTTT; CDR3 protein: CASSRRGSSGNTIYF; D gene: .; J gene: TRBJ1-3; V gene: TRBV2; clone size: .
CDR3 DNA: TGTGCCAGCAGTCCGGGACAGAACTATGGCTACACCTTC; CDR3 protein: CASSPGQNYGYTF; D gene: TRBD1; J gene: TRBJ1-2; V gene: TRBV27; clone size: once
CDR3 DNA: TGCGCCAGCAGCCAAGGAAGGGGCTCCTACGAGCAGTACTTC; CDR3 protein: CASSQGRGSYEQYF; D gene: .; J gene: TRBJ2-7; V gene: TRBV4-3; clone size: .
CDR3 DNA: TGTGCCAGCAGCTTCTCGGGGGGGAGGACAGATACGCAGTATTTT; CDR3 protein: CASSFSGGRTDTQYF; D gene: TRBD2; J gene: TRBJ2-3; V gene: TRBV7-6; clone size: once
CDR3 DNA: TGCGCCAGCAGCTTGCCCGGCACTGAAGCTTTCTTT; CDR3 protein: CASSLPGTEAFF; D gene: .; J gene: TRBJ1-1; V gene: TRBV5-1; clone size: .
CDR3 DNA: TGTGCCACCAGCAGAGATGCGGTTTACGAGCAGTACTTC; CDR3 protein: CATSRDAVYEQYF; D gene: .; J gene: TRBJ2-7; V gene: TRBV15; clone size: .
CDR3 DNA: TGTGCCAGCAGTGATAGCCCTGCTAGCACAGATACGCAGTATTTT; CDR3 protein: CASSDSPASTDTQYF; D gene: .; J gene: TRBJ2-3; V gene: TRBV6-4; clone size: medium-sized
CDR3 DNA: TGTGCCAGCAGCCAAGGGGCTAGCGGGGGGGCCGAGGAGCTGTTTTTT; CDR3 protein: CASSQGASGGAEELFF; D gene: TRBD2; J gene: TRBJ2-2; V gene: TRBV4-2; clone size: .
CDR3 DNA: TGTGCCAGCAGCCAAGATGAGCCCGACAGGGCCTACGAGCAGTACTTC; CDR3 protein: CASSQDEPDRAYEQYF; D gene: TRBD1; J gene: TRBJ2-7; V gene: TRBV5-8; clone size: .
CDR3 DNA: TGTGCCAGCAGTTTATGGGGGCTTGACATCTCCTACGAGCAGTACTTC; CDR3 protein: CASSLWGLDISYEQYF; D gene: .; J gene: TRBJ2-7; V gene: TRBV27; clone size: .
CDR3 DNA: TGTGCCAGTAGTATAGATGGATACAGCTTATATGAGCAGTACTTC; CDR3 protein: CASSIDGYSLYEQYF; D gene: .; J gene: TRBJ2-7; V gene: TRBV19; clone size: .
CDR3 DNA: TGTGCCAGCACCCGGCCCGGGGTTAGTACAGATACGCAGTATTTT; CDR3 protein: CASTRPGVSTDTQYF; D gene: .; J gene: TRBJ2-3; V gene: TRBV7-9; clone size: .
CDR3 DNA: TGTGCCTGGAAATCCGGGACTAGCATCTGGGAAGAGCAGTACTTC; CDR3 protein: CAWKSGTSIWEEQYF; D gene: TRBD2; J gene: TRBJ2-7; V gene: TRBV30; clone size: .
CDR3 DNA: TGTGCCAGCAGCTTATCCCCGGGACAGGGCCCAAACGAGCAGTACTTC; CDR3 protein: CASSLSPGQGPNEQYF; D gene: TRBD1; J gene: TRBJ2-7; V gene: TRBV7-9; clone size: .
CDR3 DNA: TGTGCCAGCAGCTACCCCCGTAGCGGGAGTACCTACAATGAGCAGTTCTTC; CDR3 protein: CASSYPRSGSTYNEQFF; D gene: TRBD2; J gene: TRBJ2-1; V gene: TRBV7-8; clone size: .
CDR3 DNA: TGCGCCAGCAGCTTCGGCACTGAAGCTTTCTTT; CDR3 protein: CASSFGTEAFF; D gene: .; J gene: TRBJ1-1; V gene: TRBV5-1; clone size: .